The T cell receptor beta chain under discussion was sequenced for a study of shared clonotypes between healthy human individuals. Findings of the study overall: Memory subsets generally showed lower estimated richness than naive subsets. Generation probabilities were higher for clonotypes shared across all four sorted-subset donors than for unshared ones.

Details on this clone: Its target is unknown. Different DNA sequences within this sample yield the same CDR3.

Original analysis: ImmunoSEQ junction-only sequences lacked quality scores, so their filtering differed. Assay used: immunoSEQ multiplex PCR; TCRdb lists only in-frame clones, some missing. V and J calls plus clone size are reproduced from that table; the DNA served to infer D and trimming. The sample includes 650,000 to 750,000 clones, less than 80% of them seen just once. Germline V gene sequence: CDR1 SGHRS, CDR2 YFSETQ. This CDR3 has 16 residues. Trimming took 0 bases from V and 0 from J; bases not matched to a gene: 0. V and J are TRBV5-1 and TRBJ2-2; 9 bases map to TRBD2. Specimen: memory CD4+ T cells sorted from blood. The subset denotes: CD45RA-negative fraction. The clonotype originates from a woman between 25 and 40 years old in good health. CDR3 in DNA: TGCGCCAGCAGCTTGGGCGGGAGGGCGAACACCGGGGAGCTGTTTTTT. As protein: CASSLGGRANTGELFF.